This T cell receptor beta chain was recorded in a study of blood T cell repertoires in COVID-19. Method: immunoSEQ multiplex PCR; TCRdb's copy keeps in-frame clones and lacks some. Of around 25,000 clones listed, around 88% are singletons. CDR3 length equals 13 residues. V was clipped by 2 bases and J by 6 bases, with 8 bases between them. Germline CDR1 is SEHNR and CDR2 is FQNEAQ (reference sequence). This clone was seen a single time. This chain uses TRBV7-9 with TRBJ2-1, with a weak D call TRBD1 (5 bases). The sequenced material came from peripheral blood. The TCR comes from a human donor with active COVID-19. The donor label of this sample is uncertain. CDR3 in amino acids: CASSLSQGNEQFF. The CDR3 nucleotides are TGTGCCAGCAGCTTAAGCCAGGGCAATGAGCAGTTCTTC.